The 10 T cell receptor beta chains below were found in one sample sequenced in a study of shared clonotypes between healthy human individuals. Sequencing used immunoSEQ multiplex PCR; TCRdb keeps in-frame clones, though not all of them. The data hold 1.6 million or so clones, with roughly 96% observed a single time. Input material: naive CD4+ T cells sorted from blood. Subset defined: CD45RA+ positively selected. The origin of the receptors is a man younger than 40 in good health.

The genes are TRBV5-8 and TRBJ2-7, with 7 nucleotides matching TRBD2. J lost 4 bases, V lost 3 bases, and 1 base had no gene match. The CDR3 is 12 amino acids. Germline V gene sequence: CDR1 SGHTS, CDR2 YDEGEE. The CDR3: CASSWEGYEQYF. The CDR3 nucleotides are TGTGCCAGCAGCTGGGAGGGGTACGAGCAGTACTTC.

The chain joins TRBV7-9 to TRBJ2-1; D is perhaps TRBD2 (5 bases). Germline CDR1 reads SEHNR; CDR2 reads FQNEAQ (reference sequence). V was shortened by 5 bases and J by 7 bases, with 12 bases between the two germline ends. The CDR3 length is 13 residues. This CDR3 reads CASSPSQPNEQFF. CDR3 in DNA: TGTGCCAGCAGCCCTAGCCAGCCAAATGAGCAGTTCTTC.

The gene calls are TRBV19 and TRBJ1-5; D not resolved. Germline lookup yields CDR1 LNHDA and CDR2 SQIVND (reference sequence). Trimming removed 1 base from V and 6 bases from J, with 13 bases in between. The CDR3 extends over 15 amino acids. DNA of the CDR3: TGTGCCAGTAGTATAGGAAAAGGGTTGGGTCAGCCCCAGCATTTT. Encoded protein: CASSIGKGLGQPQHF.

The chain uses TRBV7-6 and TRBJ1-5; 7 bases are a match to TRBD1. CDR3 length: 16 amino acids. V lost 6 bases and J lost 4; bases outside the gene matches: 12. The germline V gene encodes CDR1 SGHVS and CDR2 FNYEAQ. The CDR3: CASRPTTGIVNQPQHF. In DNA, the CDR3 is TGTGCCAGCAGACCAACGACAGGGATCGTTAATCAGCCCCAGCATTTT.

The genes are TRBV19 and TRBJ1-3, with unresolved D. Germline V gives CDR1 LNHDA, CDR2 SQIVND (reference sequence). This CDR3 comprises 13 residues. V lost 10 bases and J 0 bases, leaving 10 bases between the germline ends. The chain's CDR3 is CATRQSSGNTIYF. Here the CDR3 DNA reads TGTGCCACACGCCAAAGCTCTGGAAACACCATATATTTT.

The rearrangement uses TRBV5-1 and TRBJ2-7, with TRBD2 matching 7 bases. The CDR3 is 15 residues long. V gave up 1 base and J gave up 2 bases; unmatched junction bases: 6. The V gene's germline CDR1 is SGHRS and CDR2 YFSETQ. The CDR3: CASSLTAGDTYEQYF. CDR3 sequence (DNA): TGCGCCAGCAGCTTGACCGCGGGAGATACCTACGAGCAGTACTTC.

The table lists this clone with a few counts. Different DNA sequences within this sample yield the same CDR3. V and J are TRBV18 and TRBJ2-1; no firm D call. V was clipped by 2 bases and J by 7 bases, with 3 bases between them. CDR1 and CDR2 from the germline V gene are KGHSH and LQKENI. The CDR3 runs to 11 residues. In nucleotides, the CDR3 is TGTGCCAGCTCACCAGGGAATGAGCAGTTCTTC. Translating gives CASSPGNEQFF.

The chain combines TRBV19 with TRBJ2-5, with unresolved D. The CDR3 extends over 14 amino acids. Germline values: CDR1 LNHDA, CDR2 SQIVND (reference sequence). The germline V and J ends were trimmed by 4 bases and 2 bases, with 11 bases remaining between them. Here the CDR3 DNA reads TGTGCCAGTAGTAGGGGAAATCAACAAGAGACCCAGTACTTC. Translating it yields CASSRGNQQETQYF.

The chain employs TRBV10-3 and TRBJ2-1, with D tentatively TRBD1 (5 bases). The CDR3 runs to 14 residues. Germline V CDR1 and CDR2: ENHRY, SYGVKD. Trimming removed 4 bases at V and 5 bases at J, with 12 bases between. For the CDR3, the DNA is TGTGCCATCAGTGGCGTAGACAGTAACAATGAGCAGTTCTTC. Amino acid sequence: CAISGVDSNNEQFF.

The rearrangement uses TRBV7-9 and TRBJ2-5; D gene uncertain. Trimming shortened V by 7 bases and J by 1 base, and 13 bases separated the two germline ends. Per germline, CDR1 SEHNR and CDR2 FQNEAQ (reference sequence). This CDR3 contains 14 residues. The CDR3 nucleotides are TGTGCCAGCACCCCCCCGGGTCTCCAAGAGACCCAGTACTTC. Protein sequence: CASTPPGLQETQYF.